This T cell receptor (beta chain) derives from a study of human T cells and chemical hapten exposure. At the level of the study: Patch testing was performed with 0.01% DPC on the upper back, with reading at 6 days.

The germline gives CDR1 SGHTA, CDR2 FQGNSA. Trimming took 6 bases from V and 7 from J; bases not matched to a gene: 6. CDR3 length: 15 amino acids. Library preparation tagged each individual cDNA molecule with a unique molecular identifier. As originally analysed: A typical sample had roughly 96,000 TCRs, with roughly 23,224 to 700,000 overall. TCRdb independently ran MiXCR on the RACE reads; one entry per CDR3 protein. Clone size and V and J calls follow TCRdb, not the original study. The profile shows fewer than 150,000 distinct CDR3 sequences, roughly 13% of them singletons. Study-wide results and limits: TCRs at a frequency above 1 in 1000 stayed unchanged with DPC sensitization.

Time point described: patch test 1, 2 weeks after DPC sensitization. Treatment described: therapeutic diphenylcyclopropenone sensitization with weekly scalp DPC. This clonotype was seen more than once but under ten times. Its antigen remains unknown. This clonotype was sampled from a man between 18 and 29 years old with alopecia areata. Some clones in this sample may be carry-over from other donors' samples. This chain joins TRBV7-2 and TRBJ1-6, with TRBD1 matching 10 bases. The sample was whole blood, taken in connection with sensitization to the hapten diphenylcyclopropenone (DPC). The CDR3 DNA reads as TGTGCCAGCAGTCCGACAGGGGGCTTCAATTCACCCCTCCACTTT. It translates to CASSPTGGFNSPLHF.